Sequencing of this TCR beta chain was carried out in a study of T cells in Graves' hyperthyroidism and ophthalmopathy (dated by TCRdb to between 2018 and 2021). About the study as a whole: Peripheral blood samples were taken at the time of initial diagnosis, prior to any treatment. TCR Vbeta CDR3 sequencing of 130 to 150 peripheral blood samples (approximately 44 ophthalmopathy, approximately 80 hyperthyroidism and some 17 progressor patients) is reported in the paper. TCR V-J signatures able to tell the groups apart were searched for in a discovery cohort of more than 90 patients, of whom more than 40 had Graves' ophthalmopathy and about 55 had stable Graves' hyperthyroidism. In addition, the study compared T-cell repertoires in thyroid tissue and in blood from about six Graves' hyperthyroidism patients. The approximately 98 discovery patients were randomly divided into training and test sets at a 7:3 ratio. An independent validation cohort of around 20 hyperthyroidism patients and about 15 patients who later progressed to ophthalmopathy tested prospective prediction of ophthalmopathy. After blood sampling, hyperthyroidism patients were treated with methimazole at a starting dose of 30 mg daily, and ophthalmopathy patients were treated with high-dose intravenous methylprednisolone. Summary of the overall study and its limitations: No statistical method was used to fix the sample size in advance, and group allocation was not hidden from the investigators. Blood samples also contained most of the expanded thyroid clonotypes (frequency above 0.001), which suggests that blood repertoires may reflect thyroid immune responses. A 13 V-J signature model separated ophthalmopathy from stable hyperthyroidism, with around 88% sensitivity and 81% to 82% specificity in cross-validation and 80%/75% in testing. In validation, the model predicted progression to ophthalmopathy with approximately 71% sensitivity and around 72% specificity, a median of about 6 months before onset.

Ophthalmopathy patients had moderately to severely active disease, with a Clinical Activity Score of 3 or more, a NOSPECS grade of 4 or more, and a disease duration of less than 3 months. Exclusion was applied to patients with uncontrolled infections, other autoimmune diseases, pregnancy or lactation. Clinical symptoms, serum thyroxine and TRAb, thyroid ultrasound, and orbital computed tomography formed the basis for the diagnoses. PBMCs were separated from roughly 9.6 ml of fresh peripheral blood using Ficoll-Paque density gradient centrifugation. Total RNA was extracted using Trizol reagent, and RNA quality was assessed on an Agilent 2100 Bioanalyzer. There are many counts of this clonotype. There is no known antigen for this receptor. The record has no base qualities; no much larger clone is one base away. The TCR beta CDR3 regions were amplified from RNA transcripts. The first round of RT-PCR for the TCR CDR3 was performed with the HTBI primer set and the Qiagen OneStep RT-PCR kit. The libraries were constructed in a second round of multiplex PCR and then size-selected and purified. The libraries were sequenced on an Illumina HiSeq2000 using paired-end 100 bp reads. The original pipeline was this. SOAPnuke was used to process the raw data, with reads discarded if the reads contained adapters or uncalled bases, had a mean Phred below 15, or lacked an exact constant-primer or identifier match. High-quality paired reads were merged with COPE v1.2.5, and unique nucleotide sequences were defined as clonotypes. Clonotypes were aligned to IMGT TRBV, TRBD and TRBJ reference segments using MiTCR v1.1. Analysis was restricted to V-J combinations with a frequency above 0.0001, which covered roughly 99% of repertoires. A TCS score was defined as the ratio of F50 (clonal expansion) to E x V (chaos), with BLOSUM62-based TCRdist applied between CDR3 peptides within each V-J. Welch's t-statistics and random forest reduced roughly 500 V-J features to fewer than 15, which were used in a naive Bayes classifier (R e1071). The public sequencing data were trimmed at Q25 with fastp and processed into clonotypes with MiXCR by TCRdb, which kept only in-frame beta chains. Rows merge per CDR3 protein into single entries with the most common DNA and genes. These V and J calls rely on TCRdb rather than the paper's analysis. The sample profile shows 500,000 to 750,000 distinct CDR3 sequences; 12% to 15% of them were found once. Of the sample, roughly 6.9% is held by the ten largest clones.

The germline V gene specifies LGHNT as CDR1 and FRNRAP as CDR2. Including the terminal cysteine and phenylalanine, the CDR3 comprises 14 residues. The retained sequence is limited to the CDR3, 42 bases, with the frame set at the first base. Unmatched junction bases come to 4, with V trimmed by 4 bases and J by 6 bases. The sequencing sample was made of blood. Recombination connected TRBV12-5 to TRBJ1-1; TRBD1 fits 11 bases in the junction. The receptor's source is a woman aged 18-29 years with Graves' ophthalmopathy. The nucleotide sequence reads TGTGCTAGTGGTTCGGGACAGGGGGTCTCTGAAGCTTTCTTT. Its translation is CASGSGQGVSEAFF.